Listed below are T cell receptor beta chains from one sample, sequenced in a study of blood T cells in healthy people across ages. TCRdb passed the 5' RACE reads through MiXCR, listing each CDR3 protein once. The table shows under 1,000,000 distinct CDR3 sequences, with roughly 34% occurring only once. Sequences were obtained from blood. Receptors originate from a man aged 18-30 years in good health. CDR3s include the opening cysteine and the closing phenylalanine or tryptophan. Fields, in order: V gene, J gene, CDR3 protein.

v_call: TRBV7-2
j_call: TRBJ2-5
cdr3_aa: CASSSATGSETQYF

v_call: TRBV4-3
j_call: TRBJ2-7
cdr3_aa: CASSHQLSYEQYF

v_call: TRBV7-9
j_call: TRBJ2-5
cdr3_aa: CASSLAAATQETQYF

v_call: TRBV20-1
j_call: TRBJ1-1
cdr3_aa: CSARSLRGDTESFF

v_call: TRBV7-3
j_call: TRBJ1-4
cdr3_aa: CASSLGTGTNEKLFF

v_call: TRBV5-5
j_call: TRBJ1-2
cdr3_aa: CASSLSWGFNYGYTF

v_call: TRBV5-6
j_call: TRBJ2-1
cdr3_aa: CASRRDPTSGDEQFF

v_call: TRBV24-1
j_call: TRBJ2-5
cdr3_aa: CATSDFDGKETQYF

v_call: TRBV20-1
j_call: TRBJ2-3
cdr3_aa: CSARDGGGRRYTDTQYF

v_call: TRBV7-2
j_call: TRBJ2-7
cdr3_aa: CASSLGRWGSIDSDYGQYF

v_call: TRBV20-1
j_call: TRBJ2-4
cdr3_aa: CSAKPGGPKNIQYF

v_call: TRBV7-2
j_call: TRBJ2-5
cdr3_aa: CASRQTGTSSRETQYF

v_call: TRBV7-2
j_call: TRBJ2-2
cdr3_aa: CASSGRVTGELFF

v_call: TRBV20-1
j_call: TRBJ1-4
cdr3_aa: CSARDRFGEKLFF

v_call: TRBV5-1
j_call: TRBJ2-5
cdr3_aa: CASSAEGQETQYF

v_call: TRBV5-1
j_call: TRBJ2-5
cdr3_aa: CASSSSGGAEETQYF

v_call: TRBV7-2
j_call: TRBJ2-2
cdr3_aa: CASRQSGANTGELFF

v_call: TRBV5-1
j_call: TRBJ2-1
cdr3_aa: CASSSAAGTPSSYNEQFF

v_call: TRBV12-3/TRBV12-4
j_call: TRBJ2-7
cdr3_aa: CASSAQGGAYEQYF

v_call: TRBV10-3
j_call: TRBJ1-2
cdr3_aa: CAISAGANYGYTF

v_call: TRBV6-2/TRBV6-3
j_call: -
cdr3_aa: CASRDRTQQYF

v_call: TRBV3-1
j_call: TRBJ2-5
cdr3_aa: CASSQDWVDQETQYF

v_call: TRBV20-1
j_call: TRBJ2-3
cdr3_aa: CSAISPGQATDTQYF

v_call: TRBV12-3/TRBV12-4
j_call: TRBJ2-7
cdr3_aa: CASTGTGAYEQYF

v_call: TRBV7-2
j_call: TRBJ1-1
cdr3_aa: CASSGRQGTEAFF

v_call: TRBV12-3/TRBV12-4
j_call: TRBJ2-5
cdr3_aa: CASSSSNATSGAQEAQYF

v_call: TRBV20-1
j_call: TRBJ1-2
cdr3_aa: CSARDSALNYGYTF

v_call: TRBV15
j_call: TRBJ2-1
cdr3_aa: CATSRVGLEQFF

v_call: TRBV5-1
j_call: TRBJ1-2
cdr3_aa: CASSLGTSANYGYTF

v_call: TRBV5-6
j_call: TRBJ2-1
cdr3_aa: CASSPLSGGTNEQFF

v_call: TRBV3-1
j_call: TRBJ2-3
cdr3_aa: CASSPGLAGAGDTQYF

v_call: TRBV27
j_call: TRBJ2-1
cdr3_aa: CASSPLLAGGHEQFF

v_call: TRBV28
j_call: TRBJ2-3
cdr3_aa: CASTTRTGTDTQYF

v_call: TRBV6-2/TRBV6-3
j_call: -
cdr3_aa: CASSYLQGSYNEQYF

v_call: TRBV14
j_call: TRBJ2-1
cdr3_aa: CASSQDWASGLNRYNEQFF

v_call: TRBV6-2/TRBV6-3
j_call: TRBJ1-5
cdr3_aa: CASSYWTADGGPQHF

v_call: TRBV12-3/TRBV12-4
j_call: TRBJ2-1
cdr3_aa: CASSLWAGGGYNEQFF